This TCR beta chain comes out of a study of identical twins. Unique molecular identifiers were present on the cDNA, and a universal primer site came from template switching. In TCRdb, the 5' RACE reads were re-called with MiXCR into one record per CDR3 protein. The sample includes 400,000 to 650,000 distinct CDR3 sequences, roughly 21% seen only once; the top ten take under 0.95%. On this clonotype itself: What it binds is not known.

Study-level points and caveats: Twins shared out-of-frame alpha sequences with excess low generation probability. In zero-insertion analyses, partial confounding could arise from invariant MAIT and iNKT cells.

CDR3 size: 15 residues. V was trimmed by 2 bases and J by 1 base, leaving 10 bases between them. In addition, the sample was reused for a study of T cells expressing NK-cell markers. Per that study: The authors derived TCR beta repertoires from sorted CD3+CD56+NKG2C+, CD3+CD56+NKG2C- and CD3+CD56-NKG2C+ T cells.

Sequencing was performed on CD4+ T cells sorted from blood. The chain uses TRBV12-3 or TRBV12-4 and TRBJ2-3; D could derive from TRBD1 or TRBD2 (5 bases each). This clonotype originated in a woman aged 18-29 years in good health. Here the CDR3 reads CASSLRDPGTDTQYF. The DNA of the CDR3 is TGTGCCAGCAGTTTAAGGGACCCGGGCACAGATACGCAGTATTTT.